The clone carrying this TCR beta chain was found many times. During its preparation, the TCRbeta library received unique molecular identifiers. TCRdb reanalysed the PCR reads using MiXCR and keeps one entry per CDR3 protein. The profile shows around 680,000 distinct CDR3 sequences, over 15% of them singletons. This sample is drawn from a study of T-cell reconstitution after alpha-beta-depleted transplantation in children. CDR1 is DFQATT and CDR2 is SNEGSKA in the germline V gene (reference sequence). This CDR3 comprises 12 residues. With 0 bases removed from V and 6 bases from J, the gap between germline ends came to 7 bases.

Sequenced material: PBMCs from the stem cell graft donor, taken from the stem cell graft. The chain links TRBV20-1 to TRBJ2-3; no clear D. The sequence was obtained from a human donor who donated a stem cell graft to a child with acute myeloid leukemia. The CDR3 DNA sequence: TGCAGTGCTAGAGATTATGATGATACGCAGTATTTT. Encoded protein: CSARDYDDTQYF.